This is a list of T cell receptor beta chains from one sample in a study of blood T cell repertoires in COVID-19. Sequencing used immunoSEQ multiplex PCR; TCRdb keeps in-frame clones, though not all of them. The sample shows approximately 210,000 clones, about 86% of them seen only once. Sequencing was performed on peripheral blood. The receptors here all came from a woman between 50 and 59 years old with acute or convalescent COVID-19. CDR3s include the opening cysteine and the closing phenylalanine or tryptophan. The order of the fields is D gene, J gene, clone size, V gene, CDR3 protein, CDR3 DNA. A D gene is named only where the DNA matches it firmly. Clone sizes are given selectively: once, few, many, or a class where the clone is expanded.

. TRBJ2-4 . TRBV9 CASSKASGQLAKNIQYF TGTGCCAGCAGCAAAGCCTCGGGACAACTAGCCAAAAACATTCAGTACTTC
TRBD2 TRBJ2-1 . TRBV24-1 CATSAPGLAAYNEQFF TGTGCCACCAGTGCCCCGGGACTAGCGGCCTACAATGAGCAGTTCTTC
. TRBJ2-2 many TRBV5-6 CASSLVVPFPGELFF TGTGCCAGCAGCTTGGTAGTCCCATTCCCCGGGGAGCTGTTTTTT
TRBD1 TRBJ1-2 . TRBV10-3 CAIRGQGMDYGYTF TGTGCCATCAGAGGACAGGGCATGGACTATGGCTACACCTTC
TRBD1 TRBJ2-1 . TRBV5-1 CASSIGTGGFNEQFF TGCGCCAGCAGCATTGGGACAGGGGGCTTCAATGAGCAGTTCTTC
TRBD1 TRBJ1-4 . TRBV11-1 CASSLQGAEKLFF TGTGCCAGCAGCTTACAGGGGGCTGAAAAACTGTTTTTT
TRBD2 TRBJ2-3 . TRBV11-2 CASSTTGTNTDTQYF TGTGCCAGCAGCACGACCGGGACTAACACAGATACGCAGTATTTT
TRBD2 TRBJ2-2 . TRBV15 CATSRDEVGTSGRSGELFF TGTGCCACCAGCAGAGATGAGGTCGGGACTAGCGGGAGATCCGGGGAGCTGTTTTTT
TRBD1 TRBJ2-1 . TRBV9 CASSEGTAFF TGTGCCAGCAGCGAGGGGACAGCGTTCTTC
TRBD1 TRBJ1-5 . TRBV6-6 CASRQGTNQPQHF TGTGCCAGCCGACAGGGGACCAATCAGCCCCAGCATTTT
TRBD1 TRBJ2-2 . TRBV10-3 CAINSRDRANTGELFF TGTGCCATCAACTCCCGGGACAGGGCCAACACCGGGGAGCTGTTTTTT
. TRBJ2-1 . TRBV24-1 CATSSYPSNEQFF TGTGCCACCAGTTCGTATCCGAGCAATGAGCAGTTCTTC
TRBD2 TRBJ2-7 once TRBV10-3 CAIGAGDLLSYEQYF TGTGCCATCGGGGCGGGAGACCTCCTCTCCTACGAGCAGTACTTC
TRBD2 TRBJ2-2 many TRBV27 CAASRGAGGTGELFF TGTGCCGCCAGCCGGGGAGCGGGGGGCACCGGGGAGCTGTTTTTT
. TRBJ2-5 . TRBV28 CASNPGTRQETQYF TGTGCCAGCAATCCAGGCACCCGCCAAGAGACCCAGTACTTC
TRBD2 TRBJ2-2 . TRBV28 CASSYDYFSGGSLGTGELFF TGTGCCAGCAGTTATGACTATTTTAGCGGGGGATCCCTCGGGACCGGGGAGCTGTTTTTT
TRBD1 TRBJ1-2 . TRBV5-8 CASLLYGTAATGYTF TGTGCCAGCTTATTATACGGGACAGCGGCAACCGGCTACACCTTC
. TRBJ2-5 . TRBV2 CASSDGTGAETQYF TGTGCCAGCAGTGACGGAACGGGAGCGGAGACCCAGTACTTC
TRBD1 TRBJ2-7 . TRBV27 CATRDRVKRRSYEQYF TGTGCCACCCGGGACAGGGTAAAAAGGAGGTCTTACGAGCAGTACTTC
. TRBJ1-3 . TRBV5-1 CASSPTVDSGNTIYF TGCGCCAGCAGCCCGACAGTTGACTCTGGAAACACCATATATTTT
TRBD1 TRBJ1-1 few TRBV29-1 CSYLPGQATGYTEAFF TGCAGCTATCTGCCGGGACAGGCAACAGGGTATACTGAAGCTTTCTTT
TRBD2 TRBJ2-1 . TRBV5-6 CASSPPGGYYNEQFF TGTGCCAGCAGCCCCCCGGGGGGGTACTACAATGAGCAGTTCTTC
. TRBJ2-3 . TRBV13 CASRPWTDSTDTQYF TGTGCCAGCAGGCCATGGACAGACTCCACAGATACGCAGTATTTT
TRBD2 TRBJ2-1 . TRBV7-9 CASSSGTINEQFF TGTGCCAGCAGCTCCGGGACTATCAATGAGCAGTTCTTC
. TRBJ2-7 . TRBV10-3 CAISTESGEQYF TGTGCCATCAGTACGGAGTCTGGCGAGCAGTACTTC
TRBD1 TRBJ2-7 . TRBV28 CASSSSWGTGGEYEQYF TGTGCCAGCAGTTCCTCCTGGGGGACAGGGGGAGAATACGAGCAGTACTTC
. TRBJ2-3 . TRBV5-6 CASSSDFRGTYTDTQYF TGTGCCAGCAGCTCCGATTTTCGGGGTACCTACACAGATACGCAGTATTTT
. TRBJ2-7 once TRBV5-6 CASSQGTFYEQYF TGTGCCAGCAGCCAAGGGACTTTCTACGAGCAGTACTTC
. TRBJ2-3 few TRBV5-6 CASSLDPSTDTQYF TGTGCCAGCAGCTTGGATCCAAGCACAGATACGCAGTATTTT
TRBD1 TRBJ2-7 . TRBV6-6 CASSYVGQGTHEQYF TGTGCCAGCAGTTACGTCGGACAGGGGACCCACGAGCAGTACTTC
TRBD1 TRBJ1-4 . TRBV11-2 CASSFSGTGREKLFF TGTGCCAGCAGCTTTTCCGGGACAGGGAGGGAAAAACTGTTTTTT
TRBD2 TRBJ2-1 few TRBV5-1 CASSPRTSGSTYEQFF TGCGCCAGCAGCCCCCGGACTAGCGGGAGTACCTATGAGCAGTTCTTC
TRBD1 TRBJ1-1 . TRBV28 CASSNRGRTEAFF TGTGCCAGCAGCAACAGGGGCAGGACTGAAGCTTTCTTT
. TRBJ2-3 . TRBV15 CATSRGEAITQYF TGTGCCACCAGCAGAGGGGAGGCCATTACGCAGTATTTT
. TRBJ2-7 few TRBV3-1/TRBV3-2 CASSQSGEGTPPSYEQYF TGTGCCAGCAGCCAATCTGGGGAAGGGACACCACCCTCCTACGAGCAGTACTTC
TRBD1 TRBJ1-1 . TRBV14 CASSLRQGWAEAFF TGTGCCAGCAGCCTCCGACAGGGGTGGGCTGAAGCTTTCTTT
. TRBJ1-2 . TRBV7-6 CASSFSLGYTF TGTGCCAGCAGCTTCTCCCTCGGCTACACCTTC
. TRBJ1-2 . TRBV28 CASSETTYRRYGYTF TGTGCCAGCAGCGAAACCACCTACCGTCGGTATGGCTACACCTTC
TRBD1 TRBJ2-5 . TRBV2 CASSAYRGKYQETQYF TGTGCCAGCAGTGCCTACAGGGGGAAGTACCAAGAGACCCAGTACTTC
TRBD1 TRBJ1-1 . TRBV7-2 CASSRDRGAEAFF TGTGCCAGCAGCCGGGACAGGGGTGCTGAAGCTTTCTTT
. TRBJ2-1 . TRBV4-1 CASSQDSRQGYNEQFF TGCGCCAGCAGCCAAGATTCGAGGCAGGGCTACAATGAGCAGTTCTTC
. TRBJ1-3 many TRBV18 CASSNDPSSGNTIYF TGTGCCAGCTCTAACGATCCGAGCTCTGGAAACACCATATATTTT
. TRBJ2-7 . TRBV18 CASSPSATGEQYF TGTGCCAGCTCACCTTCAGCAACAGGAGAGCAGTACTTC
. TRBJ2-5 once TRBV5-1 CASSLANYGSQETQYF TGCGCCAGCAGCTTGGCCAACTATGGGTCTCAAGAGACCCAGTACTTC
. TRBJ1-5 few TRBV15 CATSRDLDQPQHF TGTGCCACCAGCAGAGATCTCGATCAGCCCCAGCATTTT
. TRBJ1-1 few TRBV3-1/TRBV3-2 CASSRRVNTEAFF TGTGCCAGCAGCCGGCGGGTGAACACTGAAGCTTTCTTT
. TRBJ2-1 . TRBV27 CASSPSTGEAYNEQFF TGTGCCAGCAGTCCATCGACGGGAGAGGCCTACAATGAGCAGTTCTTC
. TRBJ1-2 . TRBV29-1 CSARRGDGYTF TGCAGCGCAAGGAGGGGTGATGGCTACACCTTC
. TRBJ2-7 . TRBV11-2 CASSLGTLGAEQYF TGTGCCAGCAGCTTAGGAACCTTGGGGGCCGAGCAGTACTTC